This section outlines one T cell receptor beta chain sequence together with its context. The V end was cut by 7 bases, the J end by 0 bases, with 19 bases between. CDR3 size: 16 residues. Germline V gives CDR1 SGHRS, CDR2 YFSETQ. TCRdb's copy holds only in-frame clones and misses some; the assay was immunoSEQ multiplex PCR. The profile shows a few hundred thousand clones, roughly nine tenths of them singletons. This sample was taken from a study of cytomegalovirus exposure and HLA in healthy donors. This sequence was found in a man aged 18 to 35 in good health and CMV-seropositive. Sequencing input: PBMCs. This chain links TRBV5-1 with TRBJ1-1; maybe TRBD1 (5 bases). The CDR3 region has the DNA TGCGCCAGCTCGCGGTCCACAGGAGCCATGAACACTGAAGCTTTCTTT. Translating it yields CASSRSTGAMNTEAFF.